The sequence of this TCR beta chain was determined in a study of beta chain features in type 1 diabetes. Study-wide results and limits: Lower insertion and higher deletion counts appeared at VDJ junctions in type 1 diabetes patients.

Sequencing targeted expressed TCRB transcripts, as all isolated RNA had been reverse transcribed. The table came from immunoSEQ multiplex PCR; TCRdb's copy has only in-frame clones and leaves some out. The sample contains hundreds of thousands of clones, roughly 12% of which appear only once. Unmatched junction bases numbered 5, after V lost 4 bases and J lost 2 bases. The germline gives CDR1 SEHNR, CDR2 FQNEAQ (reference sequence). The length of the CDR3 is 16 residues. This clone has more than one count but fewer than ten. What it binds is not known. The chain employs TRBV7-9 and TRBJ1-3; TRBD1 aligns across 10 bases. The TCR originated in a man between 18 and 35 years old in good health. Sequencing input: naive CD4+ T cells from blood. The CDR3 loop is CASSSRQGATGNTIYF. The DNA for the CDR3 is TGTGCCAGCAGCTCGAGACAGGGGGCGACTGGAAACACCATATATTTT.